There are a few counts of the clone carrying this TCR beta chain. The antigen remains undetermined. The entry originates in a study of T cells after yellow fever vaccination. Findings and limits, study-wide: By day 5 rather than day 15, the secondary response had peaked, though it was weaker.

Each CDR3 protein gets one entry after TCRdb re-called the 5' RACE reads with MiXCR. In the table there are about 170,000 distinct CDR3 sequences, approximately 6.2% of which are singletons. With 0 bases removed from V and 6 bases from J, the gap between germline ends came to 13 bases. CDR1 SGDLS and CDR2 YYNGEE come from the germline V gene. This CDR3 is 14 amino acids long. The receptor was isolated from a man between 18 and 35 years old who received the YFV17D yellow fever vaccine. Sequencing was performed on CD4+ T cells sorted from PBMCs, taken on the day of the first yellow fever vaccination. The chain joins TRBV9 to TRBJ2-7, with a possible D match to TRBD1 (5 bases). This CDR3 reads CASSVAFQQGEQYF. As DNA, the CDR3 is TGTGCCAGCAGCGTAGCTTTCCAGCAGGGCGAGCAGTACTTC.